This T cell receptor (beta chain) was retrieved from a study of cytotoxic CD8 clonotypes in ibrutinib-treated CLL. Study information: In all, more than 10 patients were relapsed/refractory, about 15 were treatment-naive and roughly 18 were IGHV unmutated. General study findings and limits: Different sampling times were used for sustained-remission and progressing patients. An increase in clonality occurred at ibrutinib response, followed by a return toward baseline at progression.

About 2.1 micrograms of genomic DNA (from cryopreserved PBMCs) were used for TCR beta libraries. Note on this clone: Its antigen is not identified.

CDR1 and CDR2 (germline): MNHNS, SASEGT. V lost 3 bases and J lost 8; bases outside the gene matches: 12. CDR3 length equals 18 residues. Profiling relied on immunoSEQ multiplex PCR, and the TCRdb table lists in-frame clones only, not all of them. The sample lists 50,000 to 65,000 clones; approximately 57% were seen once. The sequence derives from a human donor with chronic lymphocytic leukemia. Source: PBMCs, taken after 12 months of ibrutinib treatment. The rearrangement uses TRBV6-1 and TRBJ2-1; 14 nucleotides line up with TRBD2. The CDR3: CASSDWGTSGGGLHEQFF. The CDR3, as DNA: TGTGCCAGCAGTGATTGGGGGACTAGCGGGGGTGGCCTCCATGAGCAGTTCTTC.